This T cell receptor (beta chain) stems from a study of response to subunit inactivated influenza vaccine. This clonotype was observed a few times. The V segment lost 6 bases and the J segment 10 bases; nucleotides outside the gene matches: 7. CDR3 size: 12 residues. MiXCR was run by TCRdb on the RT-PCR reads, yielding one entry per CDR3 protein. The repertoire holds 450,000 to 550,000 distinct CDR3 sequences, 25% seen once, with 1.5% to 2% in the top ten. This sequence joins TRBV12-3 or TRBV12-4 and TRBJ1-2; TRBD1 matches 8 bases. This sequence was found in a man aged 45-65 years who received an inactivated influenza vaccine. The sequencing used CD4+ T cells sorted from PBMCs, collected roughly 5 days after vaccination. The CDR3 nucleotides are TGTGCCAGCAGGTATGGGACAGGCCTCTACACCTTC. It encodes CASRYGTGLYTF.